This T cell receptor (beta chain) was retrieved from a study of blood T cells in healthy people across ages. The study, taken as a whole, reports: Age advanced and TCR beta diversity per million T cells fell, roughly linearly.

About this clonotype: Antigen unknown.

The second PCR ran about 6 to 12 cycles with a sample-barcoded 5' primer and J-beta primers. Each cDNA molecule received a tag from a template-switch adaptor that had 12 random nucleotides. Each CDR3 protein is one row after TCRdb ran MiXCR on the 5' RACE reads. The top ten clones hold 20% to 25% of a sample with about 730,000 distinct CDR3 sequences, around 46% of them seen once. The receptor's source is a woman aged 60-75 years in good health. Sequencing was done on a sample of blood.

The CDR3 loop is CASSEEQGAGGELFF. CDR3 coding DNA: TGTGCCAGCAGTGAAGAACAGGGAGCCGGCGGGGAGCTGTTTTTT. The chain uses TRBV6-1 and TRBJ2-2; tentatively, D is TRBD1 (6 bases). The V end lost 1 base, the J end lost 7 bases, and 13 bases lay between the germline ends. The CDR3 contains 15 residues. Germline V gene lookup returns CDR1 MNHNS and CDR2 SASEGT.